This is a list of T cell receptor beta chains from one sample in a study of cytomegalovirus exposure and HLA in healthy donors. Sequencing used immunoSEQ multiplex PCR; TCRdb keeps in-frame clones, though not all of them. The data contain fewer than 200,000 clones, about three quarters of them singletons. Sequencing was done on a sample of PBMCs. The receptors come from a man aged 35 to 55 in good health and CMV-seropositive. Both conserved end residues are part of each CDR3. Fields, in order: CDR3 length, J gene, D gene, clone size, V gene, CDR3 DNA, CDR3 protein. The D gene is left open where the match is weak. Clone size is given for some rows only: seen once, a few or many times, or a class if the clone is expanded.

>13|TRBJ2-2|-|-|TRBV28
TGTGCCAGCGGTACAGCGAACACCGGGGAGCTGTTTTTT
CASGTANTGELFF
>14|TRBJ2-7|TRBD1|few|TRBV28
TGTGCCAGTGCCCCGGGACAGGGTGAGCACGAGCAGTACTTC
CASAPGQGEHEQYF
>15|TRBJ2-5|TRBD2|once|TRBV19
TGTGCCAGTAGTATAACTAGCGGGAACCAAGAGACCCAGTACTTC
CASSITSGNQETQYF
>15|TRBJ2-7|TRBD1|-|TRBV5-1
TGCGCCAGCAGCCACGATCAGACAGGGACCTACGAGCAGTACTTC
CASSHDQTGTYEQYF
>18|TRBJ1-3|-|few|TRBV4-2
TGTGCCAGCAGCCAAGACCTAAAGTACCGACATAATCGAAACACCATATATTTT
CASSQDLKYRHNRNTIYF
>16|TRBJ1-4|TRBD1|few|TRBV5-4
TGTGCCAGCAGCCCTGGGGGACAGGGGGACGGTGAAAAACTGTTTTTT
CASSPGGQGDGEKLFF
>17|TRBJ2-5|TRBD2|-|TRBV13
TGTGCCAGCAGCTCCATTACCGGGACTAGCGGAGAAGAGACCCAGTACTTC
CASSSITGTSGEETQYF
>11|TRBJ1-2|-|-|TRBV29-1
TGCAGCGACGGGACTCAAACCGGCTACACCTTC
CSDGTQTGYTF
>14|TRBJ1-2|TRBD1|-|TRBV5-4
TGTGCCAGCAGCTCAGTTGACAGGGGGTACGGCTACACCTTC
CASSSVDRGYGYTF
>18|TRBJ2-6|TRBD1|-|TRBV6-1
TGTGCCAGCAGTGAGGGCTTGGGACAGGGGGTTGGGGCCAACGTCCTGACTTTC
CASSEGLGQGVGANVLTF
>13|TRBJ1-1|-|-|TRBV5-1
TGCGCCAGCAGCACCAGGCCGAACACTGAAGCTTTCTTT
CASSTRPNTEAFF
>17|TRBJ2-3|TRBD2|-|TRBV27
TGTGCCAGCAGTCCCGGTTCGAGCGGGAGTATCACAGATACGCAGTATTTT
CASSPGSSGSITDTQYF
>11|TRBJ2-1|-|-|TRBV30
TGTGCCTGCCATCACAGGGTGGAGCAGTTCTTC
CACHHRVEQFF
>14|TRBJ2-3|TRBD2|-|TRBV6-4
TGTGCCAGCAGCGTAGCGGGAGGTGCAGATACGCAGTATTTT
CASSVAGGADTQYF
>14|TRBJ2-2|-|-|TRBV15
TGTGCCACCAGCAGGGGGCCCCCCTCCGGGGAGCTGTTTTTT
CATSRGPPSGELFF
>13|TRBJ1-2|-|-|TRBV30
TGTGCCTGGGAACAGGGAATGGCCTATGGCTACACCTTC
CAWEQGMAYGYTF
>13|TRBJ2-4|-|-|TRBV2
TGTGCCAGCATGGGTCTAGCCAAAAACAGTCAGTACTTC
CASMGLAKNSQYF
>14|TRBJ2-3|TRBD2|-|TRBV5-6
TGTGCCAGCACCCTTGGCGGGAGAATAGATACGCAGTATTTT
CASTLGGRIDTQYF
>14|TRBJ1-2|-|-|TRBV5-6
TGTGCCAGCAGCTTGAACAGGGTTAGGTATGGCTACACCTTC
CASSLNRVRYGYTF
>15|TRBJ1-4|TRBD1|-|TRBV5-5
TGTGCCAGCAGCTGGGGGACAGTGTTGGCTAATGGGCTGTTTTTT
CASSWGTVLANGLFF
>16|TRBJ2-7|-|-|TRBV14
TGTGCCAGCAGCCAAGATCGTAATAGCGCCACCTACGAGCAGTACTTC
CASSQDRNSATYEQYF
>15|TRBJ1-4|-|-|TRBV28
TGTGCCAGCAGTTTCCTCGGGAGCACTAATGAAAAACTGTTTTTT
CASSFLGSTNEKLFF
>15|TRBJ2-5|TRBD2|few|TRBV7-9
TGTGCCAGCAGCTTAGGGCTAGCGGGGCCCGAGACCCAGTACTTC
CASSLGLAGPETQYF
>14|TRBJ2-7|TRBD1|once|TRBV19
TGTGCCAGTAGAGGGACAGGGAAATTCTACGAGCAGTACTTC
CASRGTGKFYEQYF
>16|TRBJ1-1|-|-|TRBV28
TGTGCCAGCAGTTTATCTGGGCCCGGAGGGAACACTGAAGCTTTCTTT
CASSLSGPGGNTEAFF
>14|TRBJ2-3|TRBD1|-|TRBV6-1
TGTGCCAGCAGTCTCGACAGGGTATCAGATACGCAGTATTTT
CASSLDRVSDTQYF
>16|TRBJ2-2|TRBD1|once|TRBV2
TGTGCCAGCAGCTACACCGGGACAGGGAACACCGGGGAGCTGTTTTTT
CASSYTGTGNTGELFF
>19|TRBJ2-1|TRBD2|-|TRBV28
TGTGCCAGCAGTTCCGACGGGACTAGCGGGAGTGGGAAGAGGGATGAGCAGTTCTTC
CASSSDGTSGSGKRDEQFF
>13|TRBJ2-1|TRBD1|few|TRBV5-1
TGCGCCAGCAGCCAAGACAGGGAAGGAGTGCAGTTCTTC
CASSQDREGVQFF
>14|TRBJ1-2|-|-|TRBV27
TGTGCCAGCAGTTACAGGCGAGCTAACTATGGCTACACCTTC
CASSYRRANYGYTF
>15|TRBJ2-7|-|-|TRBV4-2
TGTGCCAGCAGCCAAGATCCTAGCCCCTTCTACGAGCAGTACTTC
CASSQDPSPFYEQYF
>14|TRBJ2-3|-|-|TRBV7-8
TGTGCCAGCAGTCCACGGGAAACCACAGATACGCAGTATTTT
CASSPRETTDTQYF
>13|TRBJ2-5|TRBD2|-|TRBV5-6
TGTGCCAGCAGCCCCACCGGGGGGGAGACCCAGTACTTC
CASSPTGGETQYF
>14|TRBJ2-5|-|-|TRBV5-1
TGCGCCAGCAGCTTGGGAGACAGTTATGTAACCCAGTACTTC
CASSLGDSYVTQYF
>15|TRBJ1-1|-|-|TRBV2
TGTGCCAGCAGTAAAACGCAGGGTTCTCTCACTGAAGCTTTCTTT
CASSKTQGSLTEAFF
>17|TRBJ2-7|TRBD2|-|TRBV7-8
TGTGCCAGCAGCTTATCCGGTCTAGCGGCTCACTCCTACGAGCAGTACTTC
CASSLSGLAAHSYEQYF
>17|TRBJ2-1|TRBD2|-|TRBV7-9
TGTGCCAGCAGCTCCTCCACCAGCGGGGGTTCCTACAATGAGCAGTTCTTC
CASSSSTSGGSYNEQFF
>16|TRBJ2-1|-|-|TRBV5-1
TGCGCCAGTTGGCACGGGGGCGGGAGCTCCTACAATGAGCAGTTCTTC
CASWHGGGSSYNEQFF
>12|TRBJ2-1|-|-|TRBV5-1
TGCGCCAGCAGAGTTGGACTCAATGAGCAGTTCTTC
CASRVGLNEQFF
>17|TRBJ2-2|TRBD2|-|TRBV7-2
TGTGCCAGCAGCTTAGGACTAGCGGGAGGAAGCACCGGGGAGCTGTTTTTT
CASSLGLAGGSTGELFF
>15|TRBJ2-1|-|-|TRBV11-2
TGTGCCAGCAGTTCACCCGAGACTACCTACAATGAGCAGTTCTTC
CASSSPETTYNEQFF
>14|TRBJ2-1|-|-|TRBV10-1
TGCGCCAGCAGTCCCCCCGGGGCCTACAATGAGCAGTTCTTC
CASSPPGAYNEQFF
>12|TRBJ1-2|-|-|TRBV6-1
TGTGCCAGCAGTGAAGTCGTGGGCGGCTACACCTTC
CASSEVVGGYTF
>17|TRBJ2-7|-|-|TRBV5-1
TGCGCCAGCAGCTTGGCCTTCTCGATAGCGAGAGCCTACGAGCAGTACTTC
CASSLAFSIARAYEQYF
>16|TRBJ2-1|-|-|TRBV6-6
TGTGCCAGCAGTTACTCGCAGGGTACAGTAGGCAATGAGCAGTTCTTC
CASSYSQGTVGNEQFF
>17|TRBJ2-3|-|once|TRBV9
TGTGCCAGCAGCGTAGGGGTTCTGGGGGCTGATGGAGATACGCAGTATTTT
CASSVGVLGADGDTQYF
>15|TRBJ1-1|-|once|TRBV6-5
TGTGCCAGCAGTTACGGGCAGGGGACGGGTACTGAAGCTTTCTTT
CASSYGQGTGTEAFF
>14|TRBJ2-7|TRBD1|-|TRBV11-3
TGTGCCAGCAGCTTAGGAGGGGGCCAATACGAGCAGTACTTC
CASSLGGGQYEQYF
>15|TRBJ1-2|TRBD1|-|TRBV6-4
TGTGCCAGCAGTGAAGGACAGGGGCAAAACTATGGCTACACCTTC
CASSEGQGQNYGYTF
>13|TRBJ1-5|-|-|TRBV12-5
TGTGCTAGTGGTTTGGAGACTAATCAGCCCCAGCATTTT
CASGLETNQPQHF
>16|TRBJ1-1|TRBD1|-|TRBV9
TGTGCCAGCAGCGTAGGGGGGGACAGGGCGAACACTGAAGCTTTCTTT
CASSVGGDRANTEAFF
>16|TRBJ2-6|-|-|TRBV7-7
TGTGCCAGCAGCCCAGTGGGCCAGTCTGGGGCCAACGGCCTGACTTTC
CASSPVGQSGANGLTF
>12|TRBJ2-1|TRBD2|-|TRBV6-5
TGTGCCAGCAGTTACTCGGGCGGGAGTAAGTTCTTC
CASSYSGGSKFF